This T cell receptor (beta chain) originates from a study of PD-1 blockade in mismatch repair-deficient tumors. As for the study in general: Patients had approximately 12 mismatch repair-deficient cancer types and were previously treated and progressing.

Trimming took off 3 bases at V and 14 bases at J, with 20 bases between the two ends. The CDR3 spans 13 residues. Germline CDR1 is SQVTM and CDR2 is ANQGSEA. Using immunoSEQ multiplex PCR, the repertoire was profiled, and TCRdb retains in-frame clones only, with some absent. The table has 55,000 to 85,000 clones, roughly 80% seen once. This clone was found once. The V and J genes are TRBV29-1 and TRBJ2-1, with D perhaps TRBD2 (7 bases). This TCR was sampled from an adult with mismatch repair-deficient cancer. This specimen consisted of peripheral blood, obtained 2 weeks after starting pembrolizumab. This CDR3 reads CSVESPGRGKEFF. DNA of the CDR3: TGCAGCGTTGAGTCACCAGGGAGGGGGAAGGAGTTCTTC.